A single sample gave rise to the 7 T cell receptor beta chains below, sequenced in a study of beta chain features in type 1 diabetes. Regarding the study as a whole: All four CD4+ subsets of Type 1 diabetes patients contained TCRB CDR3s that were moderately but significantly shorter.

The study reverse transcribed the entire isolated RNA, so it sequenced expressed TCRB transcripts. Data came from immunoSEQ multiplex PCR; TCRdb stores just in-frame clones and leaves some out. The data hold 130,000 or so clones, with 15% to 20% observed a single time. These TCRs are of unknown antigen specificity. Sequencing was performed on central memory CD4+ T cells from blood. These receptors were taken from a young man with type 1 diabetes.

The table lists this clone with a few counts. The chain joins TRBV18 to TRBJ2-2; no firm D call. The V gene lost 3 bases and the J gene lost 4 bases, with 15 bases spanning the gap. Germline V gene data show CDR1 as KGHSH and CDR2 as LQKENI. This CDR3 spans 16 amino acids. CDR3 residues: CASSPSQAAGTGELFF. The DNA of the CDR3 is TGTGCCAGCTCACCCTCCCAAGCCGCTGGCACCGGGGAGCTGTTTTTT.

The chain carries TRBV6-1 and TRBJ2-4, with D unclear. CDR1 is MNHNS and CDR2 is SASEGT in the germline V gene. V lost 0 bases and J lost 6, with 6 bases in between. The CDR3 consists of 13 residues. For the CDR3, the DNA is TGTGCCAGCAGTGAAGCGCTGGGAAACATTCAGTACTTC. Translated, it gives CASSEALGNIQYF.

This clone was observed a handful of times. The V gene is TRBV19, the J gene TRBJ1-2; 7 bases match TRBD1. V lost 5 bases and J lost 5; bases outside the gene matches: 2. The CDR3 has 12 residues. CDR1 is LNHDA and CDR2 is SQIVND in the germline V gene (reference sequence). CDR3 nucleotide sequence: TGTGCCAGTAGTCTACAGGGGTATGGCTACACCTTC. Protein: CASSLQGYGYTF.

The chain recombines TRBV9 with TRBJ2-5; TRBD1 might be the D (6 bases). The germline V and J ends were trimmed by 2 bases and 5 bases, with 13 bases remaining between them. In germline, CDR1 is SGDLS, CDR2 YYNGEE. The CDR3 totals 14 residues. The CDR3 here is CASSVGQIAETQYF. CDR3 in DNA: TGTGCCAGCAGCGTCGGACAGATCGCGGAGACCCAGTACTTC. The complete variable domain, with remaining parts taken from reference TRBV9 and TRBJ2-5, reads DSGVTQTPKHLITATGQRVTLRCSPRSGDLSVYWYQQSLDQGLQFLIQYYNGEERAKGNILERFSAQQFPDLHSELNLSSLELGDSALYFCASSVGQIAETQYFGPGTRLLVL.

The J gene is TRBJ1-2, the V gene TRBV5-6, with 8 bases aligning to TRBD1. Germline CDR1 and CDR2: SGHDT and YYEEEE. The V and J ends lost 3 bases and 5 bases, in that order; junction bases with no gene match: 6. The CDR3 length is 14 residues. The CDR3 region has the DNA TGTGCCAGCAGCTCCTCGACAGGGGTATATGGCTACACCTTC. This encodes CASSSSTGVYGYTF.

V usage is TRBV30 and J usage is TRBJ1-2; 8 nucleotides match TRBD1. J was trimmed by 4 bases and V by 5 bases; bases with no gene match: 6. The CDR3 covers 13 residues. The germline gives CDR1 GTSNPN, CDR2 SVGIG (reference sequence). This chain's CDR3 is CAWRQGAAYGYTF. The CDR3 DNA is TGTGCCTGGCGGCAGGGGGCGGCCTATGGCTACACCTTC.

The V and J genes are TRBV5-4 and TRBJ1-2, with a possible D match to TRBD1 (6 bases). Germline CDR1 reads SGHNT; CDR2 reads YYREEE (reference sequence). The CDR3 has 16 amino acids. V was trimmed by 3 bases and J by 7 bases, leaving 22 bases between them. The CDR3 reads CASSYPSTGVRGGYTF. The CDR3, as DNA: TGTGCCAGCAGCTATCCCTCGACAGGTGTAAGGGGTGGCTACACCTTC.